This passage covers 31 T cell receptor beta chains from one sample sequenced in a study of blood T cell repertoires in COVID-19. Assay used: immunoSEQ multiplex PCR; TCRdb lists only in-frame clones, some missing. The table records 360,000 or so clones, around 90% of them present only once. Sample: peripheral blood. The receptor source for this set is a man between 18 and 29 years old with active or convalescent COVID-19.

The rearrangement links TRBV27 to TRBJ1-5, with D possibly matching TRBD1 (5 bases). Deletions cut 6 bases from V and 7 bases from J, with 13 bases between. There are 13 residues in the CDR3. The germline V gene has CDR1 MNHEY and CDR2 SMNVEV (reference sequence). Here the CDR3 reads CASRGAGRQPQHF. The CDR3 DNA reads TGTGCCAGCAGAGGGGCCGGGCGCCAGCCCCAGCATTTT.

CDR3 residues: CASSFSGTSHEQFF. The CDR3 bases are TGTGCCAGCAGTTTCTCCGGGACTAGTCATGAGCAGTTCTTC. This chain joins TRBV28 and TRBJ2-1; the match to TRBD2 covers 8 bases. The CDR3 totals 14 residues. Trimming cost V 3 bases and J 8 bases; bases outside gene matches: 6. Germline V gene sequence: CDR1 MDHEN, CDR2 SYDVKM.

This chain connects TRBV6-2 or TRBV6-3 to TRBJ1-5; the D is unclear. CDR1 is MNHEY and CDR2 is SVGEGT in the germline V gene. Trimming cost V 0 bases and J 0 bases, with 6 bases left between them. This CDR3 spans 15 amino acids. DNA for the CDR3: TGTGCCAGCAGTTACTCCACAAGTAGCAATCAGCCCCAGCATTTT. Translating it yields CASSYSTSSNQPQHF.

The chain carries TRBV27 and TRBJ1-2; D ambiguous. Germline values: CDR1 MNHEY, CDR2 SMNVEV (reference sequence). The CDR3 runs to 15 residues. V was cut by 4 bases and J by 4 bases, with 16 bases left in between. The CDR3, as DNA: TGTGCCAGCAGTTCCCACACCACCCGGGGCTATGGCTACACCTTC. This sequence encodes CASSSHTTRGYGYTF.

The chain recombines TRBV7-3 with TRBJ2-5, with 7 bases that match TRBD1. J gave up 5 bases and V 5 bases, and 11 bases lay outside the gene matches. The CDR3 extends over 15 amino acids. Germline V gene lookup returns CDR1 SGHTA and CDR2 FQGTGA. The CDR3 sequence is CASSPHRGGAETQYF. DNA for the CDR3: TGTGCCAGCAGCCCGCACCGAGGGGGCGCGGAGACCCAGTACTTC.

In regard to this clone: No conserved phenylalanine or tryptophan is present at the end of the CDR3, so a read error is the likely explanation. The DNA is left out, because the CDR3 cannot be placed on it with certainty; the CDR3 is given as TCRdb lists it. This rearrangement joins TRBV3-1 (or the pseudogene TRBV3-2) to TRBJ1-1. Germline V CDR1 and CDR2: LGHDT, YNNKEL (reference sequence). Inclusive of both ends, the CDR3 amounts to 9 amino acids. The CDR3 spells CASSQSPLL.

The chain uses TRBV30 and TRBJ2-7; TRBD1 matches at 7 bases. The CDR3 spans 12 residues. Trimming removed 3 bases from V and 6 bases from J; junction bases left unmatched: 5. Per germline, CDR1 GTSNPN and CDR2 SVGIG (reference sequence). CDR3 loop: CAWSRQGSEQYF. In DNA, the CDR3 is TGTGCCTGGAGCCGACAGGGATCCGAGCAGTACTTC.

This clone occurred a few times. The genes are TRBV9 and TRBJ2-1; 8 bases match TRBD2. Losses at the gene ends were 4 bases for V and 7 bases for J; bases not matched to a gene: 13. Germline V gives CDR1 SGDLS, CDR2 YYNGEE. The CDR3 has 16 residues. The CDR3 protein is CASSPSTSEGVNEQFF. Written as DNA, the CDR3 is TGTGCCAGCAGCCCCTCGACTAGCGAAGGGGTGAATGAGCAGTTCTTC.

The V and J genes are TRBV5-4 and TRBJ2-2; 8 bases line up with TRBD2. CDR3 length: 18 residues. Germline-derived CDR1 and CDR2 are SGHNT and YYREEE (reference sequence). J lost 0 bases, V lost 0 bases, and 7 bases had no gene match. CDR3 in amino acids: CASSLVPAGGPNTGELFF. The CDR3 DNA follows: TGTGCCAGCAGCTTGGTCCCCGCGGGAGGACCGAACACCGGGGAGCTGTTTTTT.

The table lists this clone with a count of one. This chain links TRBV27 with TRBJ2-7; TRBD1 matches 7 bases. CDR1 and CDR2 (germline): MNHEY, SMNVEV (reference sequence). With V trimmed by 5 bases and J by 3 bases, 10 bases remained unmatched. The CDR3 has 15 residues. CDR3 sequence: CASSKIRDSGYEQYF. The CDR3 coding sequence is TGTGCCAGCAGTAAAATCCGGGACAGCGGCTACGAGCAGTACTTC.

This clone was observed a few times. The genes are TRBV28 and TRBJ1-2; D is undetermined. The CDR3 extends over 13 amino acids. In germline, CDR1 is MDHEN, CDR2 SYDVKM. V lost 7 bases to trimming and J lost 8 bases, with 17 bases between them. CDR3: CASTSGNWEGYTF. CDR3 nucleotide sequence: TGTGCCAGCACGTCCGGGAATTGGGAGGGCTACACCTTC.

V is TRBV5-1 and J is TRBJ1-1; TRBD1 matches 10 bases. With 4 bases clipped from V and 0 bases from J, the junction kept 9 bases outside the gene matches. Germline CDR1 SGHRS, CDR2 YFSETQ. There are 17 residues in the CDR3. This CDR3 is CASSPGQGFGMNTEAFF. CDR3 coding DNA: TGCGCCAGCAGCCCGGGACAGGGGTTTGGAATGAACACTGAAGCTTTCTTT.

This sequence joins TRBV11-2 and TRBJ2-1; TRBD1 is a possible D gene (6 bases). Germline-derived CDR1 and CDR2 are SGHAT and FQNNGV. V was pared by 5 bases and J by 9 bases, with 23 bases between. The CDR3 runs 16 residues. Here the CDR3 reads CASSNRVRDPLGEQFF. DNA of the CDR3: TGTGCCAGCAGCAACAGGGTCCGGGACCCCCTAGGTGAGCAGTTCTTC.

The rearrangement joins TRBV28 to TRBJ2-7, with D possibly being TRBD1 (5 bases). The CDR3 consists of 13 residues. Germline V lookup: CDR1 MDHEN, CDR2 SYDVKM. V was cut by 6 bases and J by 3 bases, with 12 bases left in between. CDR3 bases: TGTGCCAGCAGAGTGGCAGGGTACTACGAGCAGTACTTC. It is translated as CASRVAGYYEQYF. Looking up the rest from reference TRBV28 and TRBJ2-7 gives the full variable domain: DVKVTQSSRYLVKRTGEKVFLECVQDMDHENMFWYRQDPGLGLRLIYFSYDVKMKEKGDIPEGYSVSREKKERFSLILESASTNQTSMYLCASRVAGYYEQYFGPGTRLTVT.

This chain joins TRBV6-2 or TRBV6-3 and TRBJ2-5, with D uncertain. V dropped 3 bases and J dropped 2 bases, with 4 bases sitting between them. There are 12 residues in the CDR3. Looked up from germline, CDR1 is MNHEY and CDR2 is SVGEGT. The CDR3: CASSYPQETQYF. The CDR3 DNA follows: TGTGCCAGCAGTTATCCACAAGAGACCCAGTACTTC.

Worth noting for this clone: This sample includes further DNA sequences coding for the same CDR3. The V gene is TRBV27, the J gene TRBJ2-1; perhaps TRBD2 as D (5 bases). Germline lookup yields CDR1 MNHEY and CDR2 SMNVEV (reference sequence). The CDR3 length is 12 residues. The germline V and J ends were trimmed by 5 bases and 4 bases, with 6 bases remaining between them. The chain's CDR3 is CASSGSYNEQFF. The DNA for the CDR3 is TGTGCCAGCAGTGGGAGTTACAATGAGCAGTTCTTC.

The CDR3 protein is CAWSGGGSSPLHF. The CDR3 DNA follows: TGTGCCTGGAGTGGAGGAGGAAGCTCACCCCTCCACTTT. V gene TRBV30 combines with J gene TRBJ1-6; D is unclear. CDR3 length: 13 residues. Germline assignment: CDR1 GTSNPN and CDR2 SVGIG (reference sequence). Trimming left V 1 base short and J 10 bases short, with 11 bases between.

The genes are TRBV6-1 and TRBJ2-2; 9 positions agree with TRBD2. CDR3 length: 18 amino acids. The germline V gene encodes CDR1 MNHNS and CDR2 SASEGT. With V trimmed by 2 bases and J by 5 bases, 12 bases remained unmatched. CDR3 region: CASSELAGLAGRTGELFF. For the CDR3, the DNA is TGTGCCAGCAGTGAACTGGCGGGCCTAGCGGGAAGGACCGGGGAGCTGTTTTTT.

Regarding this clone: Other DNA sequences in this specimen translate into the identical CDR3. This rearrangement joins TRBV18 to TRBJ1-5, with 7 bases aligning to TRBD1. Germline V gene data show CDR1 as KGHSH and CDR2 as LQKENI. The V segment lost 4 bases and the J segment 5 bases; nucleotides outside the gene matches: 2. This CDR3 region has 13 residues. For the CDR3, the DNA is TGTGCCAGCTCACGTCAGGGGGATCAGCCCCAGCATTTT. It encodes CASSRQGDQPQHF.

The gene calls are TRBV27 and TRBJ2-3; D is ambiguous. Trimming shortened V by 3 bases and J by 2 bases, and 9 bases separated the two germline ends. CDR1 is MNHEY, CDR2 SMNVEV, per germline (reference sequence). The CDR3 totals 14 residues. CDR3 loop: CASSLAHPTDTQYF. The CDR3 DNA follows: TGTGCCAGCAGTTTGGCACACCCCACAGATACGCAGTATTTT.

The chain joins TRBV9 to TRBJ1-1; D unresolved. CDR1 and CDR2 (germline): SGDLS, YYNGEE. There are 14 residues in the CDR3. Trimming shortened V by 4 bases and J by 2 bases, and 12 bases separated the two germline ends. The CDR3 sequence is CASSPSRSNTEAFF. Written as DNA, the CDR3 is TGTGCCAGCAGCCCCTCGAGATCAAACACTGAAGCTTTCTTT. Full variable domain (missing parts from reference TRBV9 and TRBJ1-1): DSGVTQTPKHLITATGQRVTLRCSPRSGDLSVYWYQQSLDQGLQFLIQYYNGEERAKGNILERFSAQQFPDLHSELNLSSLELGDSALYFCASSPSRSNTEAFFGQGTRLTVV.

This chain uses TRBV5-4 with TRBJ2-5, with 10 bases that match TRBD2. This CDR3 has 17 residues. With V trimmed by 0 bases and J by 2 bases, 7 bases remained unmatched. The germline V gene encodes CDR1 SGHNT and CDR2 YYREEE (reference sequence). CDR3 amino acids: CASSLAASGSRQETQYF. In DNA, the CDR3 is TGTGCCAGCAGCTTGGCGGCTAGCGGGAGTAGGCAAGAGACCCAGTACTTC.

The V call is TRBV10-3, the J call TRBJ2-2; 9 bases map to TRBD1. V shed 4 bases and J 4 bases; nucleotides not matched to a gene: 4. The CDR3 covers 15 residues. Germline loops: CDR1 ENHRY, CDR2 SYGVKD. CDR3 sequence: CAISAGTGITGELFF. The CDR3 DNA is TGTGCCATCAGTGCCGGGACAGGGATCACCGGGGAGCTGTTTTTT.

The CDR3 coding sequence is TGTGCCACCAACAGGGGGAACACCGGGGAGCTGTTTTTT. It codes for CATNRGNTGELFF. The V gene is TRBV10-3, the J gene TRBJ2-2; 7 bases align to TRBD1. V lost 10 bases and J lost 1; bases outside the gene matches: 3. Germline V gene data show CDR1 as ENHRY and CDR2 as SYGVKD. CDR3 length: 13 amino acids.

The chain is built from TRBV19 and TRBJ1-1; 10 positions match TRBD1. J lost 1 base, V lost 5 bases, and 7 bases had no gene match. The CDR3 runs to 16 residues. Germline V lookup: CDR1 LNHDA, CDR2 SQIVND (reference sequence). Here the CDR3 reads CASSGGTGAPNTEAFF. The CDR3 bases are TGTGCCAGTAGTGGGGGGACAGGGGCTCCGAACACTGAAGCTTTCTTT. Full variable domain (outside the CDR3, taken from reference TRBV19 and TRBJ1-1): DGGITQSPKYLFRKEGQNVTLSCEQNLNHDAMYWYRQDPGQGLRLIYYSQIVNDFQKGDIAEGYSVSREKKESFPLTVTSAQKNPTAFYLCASSGGTGAPNTEAFFGQGTRLTVV.

The CDR3 loop reads CASSPADSDGNTIYF. The CDR3, as DNA: TGTGCCAGCAGTCCCGCGGACAGTGATGGAAACACCATATATTTT. V and J are TRBV28 and TRBJ1-3; possible D gene TRBD1, 6 bases. The CDR3 runs to 15 residues. CDR1 is MDHEN and CDR2 is SYDVKM in the germline V gene. V was shortened by 5 bases and J by 3 bases, with 14 bases between the two germline ends.

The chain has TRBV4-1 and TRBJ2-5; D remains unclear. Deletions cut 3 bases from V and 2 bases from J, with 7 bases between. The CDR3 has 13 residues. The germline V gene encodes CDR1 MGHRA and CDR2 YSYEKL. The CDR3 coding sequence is TGCGCCAGCAGCCAGATCGGGCAAGAGACCCAGTACTTC. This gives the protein CASSQIGQETQYF.

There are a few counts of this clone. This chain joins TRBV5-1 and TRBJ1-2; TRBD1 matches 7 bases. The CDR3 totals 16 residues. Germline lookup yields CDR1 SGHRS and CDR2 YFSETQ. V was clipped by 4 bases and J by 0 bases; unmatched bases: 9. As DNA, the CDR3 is TGCGCCAGCAGCAAAGGACAGGCCGCCTCTAACTATGGCTACACCTTC. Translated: CASSKGQAASNYGYTF.

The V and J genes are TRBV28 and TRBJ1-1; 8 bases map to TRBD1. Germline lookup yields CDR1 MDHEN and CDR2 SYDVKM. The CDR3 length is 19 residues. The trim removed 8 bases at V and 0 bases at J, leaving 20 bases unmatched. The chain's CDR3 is CASSNPWGTGIVMNTEAFF. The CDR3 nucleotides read TGTGCCAGCTCCAACCCATGGGGGACAGGCATTGTAATGAACACTGAAGCTTTCTTT.

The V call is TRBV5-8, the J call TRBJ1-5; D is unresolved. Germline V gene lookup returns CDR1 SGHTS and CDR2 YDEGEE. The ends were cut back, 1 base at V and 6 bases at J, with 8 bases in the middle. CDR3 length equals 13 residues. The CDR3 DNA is TGTGCCAGCAGCTTGTGGTCGGGTCAGCCCCAGCATTTT. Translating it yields CASSLWSGQPQHF.

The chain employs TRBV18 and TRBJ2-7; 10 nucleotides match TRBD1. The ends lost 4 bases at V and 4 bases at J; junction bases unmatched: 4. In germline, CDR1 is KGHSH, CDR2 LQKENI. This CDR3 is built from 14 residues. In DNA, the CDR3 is TGTGCCAGCTCACACCGGGACAGGGGATACGAGCAGTACTTC. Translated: CASSHRDRGYEQYF.